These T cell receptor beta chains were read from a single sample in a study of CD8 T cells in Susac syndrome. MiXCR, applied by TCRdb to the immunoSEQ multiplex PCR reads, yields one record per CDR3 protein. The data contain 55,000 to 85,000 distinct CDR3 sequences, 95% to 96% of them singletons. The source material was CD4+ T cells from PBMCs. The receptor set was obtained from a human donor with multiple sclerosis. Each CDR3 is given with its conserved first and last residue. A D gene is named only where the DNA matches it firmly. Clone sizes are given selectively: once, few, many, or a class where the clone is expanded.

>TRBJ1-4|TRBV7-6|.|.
CASSSLKTGTKGNEKLFF
TGTGCCAGCAGCTCGTTAAAGACCGGGACAAAAGGAAATGAAAAACTGTTTTTT
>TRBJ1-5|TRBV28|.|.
CASSQSYESNQPQHF
TGTGCCAGCAGTCAATCTTATGAGAGCAATCAGCCCCAGCATTTT
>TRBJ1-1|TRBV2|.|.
CASRGNTEAFF
TGTGCCAGCAGAGGGAACACTGAAGCTTTCTTT
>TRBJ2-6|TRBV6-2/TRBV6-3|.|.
CASRHPGLSSGANVLTF
TGTGCCAGCAGACATCCGGGACTGAGCTCTGGGGCCAACGTCCTGACTTTC
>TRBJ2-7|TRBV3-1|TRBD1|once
CASSDRTGAYEQYF
TGTGCCAGCAGCGACCGGACAGGAGCCTACGAGCAGTACTTC
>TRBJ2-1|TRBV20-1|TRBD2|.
CSARTSANEQFF
TGCAGTGCTAGGACTAGCGCCAATGAGCAGTTCTTC
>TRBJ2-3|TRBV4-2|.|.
CASSPARGAQDTQYF
TGTGCCAGCAGCCCGGCCCGCGGGGCCCAAGATACGCAGTATTTT
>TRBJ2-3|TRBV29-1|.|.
CSVTWGPASDTQYF
TGCAGCGTGACCTGGGGGCCCGCTTCAGATACGCAGTATTTT
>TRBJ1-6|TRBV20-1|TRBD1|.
CSARATRQGNSPLHF
TGCAGTGCTAGAGCCACGAGACAGGGCAATTCACCCCTCCACTTT
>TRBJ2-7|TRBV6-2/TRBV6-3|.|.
CASSYRARSRYEQYF
TGTGCCAGCAGTTACAGGGCGCGGAGCCGATACGAGCAGTACTTC
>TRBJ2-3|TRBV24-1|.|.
CATSDGRLGDTQYF
TGTGCCACCAGTGATGGACGCTTGGGAGATACGCAGTATTTT
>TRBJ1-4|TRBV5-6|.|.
CASSFGWDEKLFF
TGTGCCAGCAGCTTTGGTTGGGATGAAAAACTGTTTTTT
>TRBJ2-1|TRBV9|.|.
CASSANRGSYNEQFF
TGTGCCAGCAGCGCTAATAGAGGCTCCTACAATGAGCAGTTCTTC
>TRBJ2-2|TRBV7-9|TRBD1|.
CASSDRDRGSGELFF
TGTGCCAGCAGCGACCGGGACAGGGGATCGGGGGAGCTGTTTTTT
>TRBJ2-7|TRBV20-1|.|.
CSANKDGRKTYEQYF
TGCAGTGCTAATAAAGACGGAAGAAAGACCTACGAGCAGTACTTC
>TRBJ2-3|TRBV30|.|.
CAWSEPGLSTDTQYF
TGTGCCTGGAGCGAGCCGGGCCTTAGCACAGATACGCAGTATTTT
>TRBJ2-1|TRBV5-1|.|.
CASSVRSGQGINEQFF
TGCGCCAGCAGCGTTAGGTCCGGCCAGGGGATCAATGAGCAGTTCTTC
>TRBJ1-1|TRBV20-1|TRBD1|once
CSAMDRGRGWTEAFF
TGCAGTGCTATGGACAGGGGGCGCGGATGGACTGAAGCTTTCTTT
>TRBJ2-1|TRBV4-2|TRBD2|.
CASSQESGGPGEQFF
TGTGCCAGCAGCCAGGAGAGCGGGGGGCCAGGTGAGCAGTTCTTC
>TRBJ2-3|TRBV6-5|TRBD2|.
CASSYTGGGGTDTQYF
TGTGCCAGCAGTTACACGGGGGGAGGAGGAACAGATACGCAGTATTTT
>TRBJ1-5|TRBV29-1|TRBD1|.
CSVAEQGDSNQPQHF
TGCAGCGTCGCAGAACAGGGGGATAGCAATCAGCCCCAGCATTTT
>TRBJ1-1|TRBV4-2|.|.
CASSPGTRAGRTEAFF
TGTGCCAGCAGCCCAGGAACCAGGGCCGGTCGGACTGAAGCTTTCTTT
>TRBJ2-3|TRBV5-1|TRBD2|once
CASQRGSTDTQYF
TGCGCCAGCCAGCGGGGTAGCACAGATACGCAGTATTTT
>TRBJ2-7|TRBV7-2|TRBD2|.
CASSIDSGGLSYEQYF
TGTGCCAGCAGCATAGATAGCGGGGGCCTCTCCTACGAGCAGTACTTC
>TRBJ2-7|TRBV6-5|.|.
CASSRVGYEQYF
TGTGCCAGCAGCCGCGTGGGGTACGAGCAGTACTTC
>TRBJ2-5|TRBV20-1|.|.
CSQHPPGETQYF
TGCAGTCAACATCCCCCCGGGGAGACCCAGTACTTC
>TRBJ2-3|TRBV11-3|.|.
CASSLARSTDTQYF
TGTGCCAGCAGCTTAGCCCGGAGCACAGATACGCAGTATTTT
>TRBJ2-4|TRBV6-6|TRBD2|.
CASSFRGGEAKNIQYF
TGTGCCAGCAGTTTCCGCGGGGGGGAGGCCAAAAACATTCAGTACTTC
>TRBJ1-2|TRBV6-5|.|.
CASSRGSNYGYTF
TGTGCCAGCTCACGGGGCAGTAACTATGGCTACACCTTC